The 15 T cell receptor beta chains in this list originate from one sample, sequenced in a study of CD8 T cells in ankylosing spondylitis. Each CDR3 protein gets one entry after TCRdb re-called the 5' RACE reads with MiXCR. The sample yields about 300,000 distinct CDR3 sequences, 11% seen once. The sample consisted of blood, either unsorted or a sorted T cell fraction (not recorded which). The receptors derive from a female donor with ankylosing spondylitis or in good health (not recorded which).

In its sample, this clonotype was seen many times. The chain is built from TRBV19 and TRBJ2-4, with 8 bases fitting TRBD1. The CDR3 contains 14 residues. The V segment lost 5 bases and the J segment 5 bases; nucleotides outside the gene matches: 5. The germline gives CDR1 LNHDA, CDR2 SQIVND (reference sequence). CDR3 DNA: TGTGCCAGTAGTTCTGCGGGACAGGAAAACATTCAGTACTTC. Translating it yields CASSSAGQENIQYF.

In this sample, this clonotype turned up many times. The chain is built from TRBV10-1 and TRBJ2-2, with D perhaps matching TRBD2 (5 bases). Looked up from germline, CDR1 is WNHNN and CDR2 is SYGVQD (reference sequence). V lost 3 bases and J lost 3, with 8 bases in between. CDR3 length: 14 amino acids. Here the CDR3 DNA reads TGCGCCAGCAGTGAAACTAGATACACCGGGGAGCTGTTTTTT. Protein: CASSETRYTGELFF.

At least ten counts were recorded for this clonotype. The chain joins TRBV5-1 to TRBJ1-3; perhaps TRBD1 as D (5 bases). V was pared by 4 bases and J by 3 bases, with 14 bases between. Germline CDR1 reads SGHRS; CDR2 reads YFSETQ. The CDR3 consists of 15 residues. The DNA for the CDR3 is TGCGCCAGCAGCCGGGACTCGGTGGGTGGAAACACCATATATTTT. It yields the protein CASSRDSVGGNTIYF.

The table lists this clonotype with many counts. This rearrangement joins TRBV6-1 to TRBJ1-1; no clear D. V was shortened by 2 bases and J by 6 bases, with 10 bases between the two germline ends. There are 13 residues in the CDR3. Germline CDR1 is MNHNS and CDR2 is SASEGT. For the CDR3, the DNA is TGTGCCAGCAGTGAACATCTCCGGGCTGAAGCTTTCTTT. Its protein product is CASSEHLRAEAFF.

This clonotype was recorded many times. V gene TRBV19 combines with J gene TRBJ1-1; D gene uncertain. With 3 bases removed from V and 5 bases from J, the gap between germline ends came to 10 bases. The CDR3 has 13 amino acids. CDR1 and CDR2 (germline): LNHDA, SQIVND (reference sequence). The CDR3 spells CASSILWGTEAFF. The CDR3 DNA is TGTGCCAGTAGTATTCTCTGGGGAACTGAAGCTTTCTTT.

The gene calls are TRBV2 and TRBJ2-3; no clear D. This CDR3 comprises 15 residues. V lost 7 bases and J 2 bases, leaving 16 bases between the germline ends. CDR1 is SNHLY, CDR2 FYNNEI, per germline. Here the CDR3 reads CASNSEQTYTDTQYF. CDR3 coding DNA: TGTGCCAGCAATTCGGAACAGACTTACACAGATACGCAGTATTTT.

This clonotype was observed at least ten times. The chain carries TRBV4-3 and TRBJ2-3; 8 bases fit TRBD2. The junction had 14 bases not matched to a gene; V was cut back by 0 bases and J by 3 bases. The CDR3 totals 19 residues. Per germline, CDR1 LGHNA and CDR2 YSLEER. Here the CDR3 reads CASSQDTFAGGHRTDTQYF. DNA for the CDR3: TGCGCCAGCAGCCAAGATACTTTTGCGGGAGGTCACCGGACAGATACGCAGTATTTT.

This clonotype has ten or more counts. The chain uses TRBV5-5 and TRBJ2-6; no firm D call. The CDR3 runs to 16 residues. Germline V gene sequence: CDR1 SGHKS, CDR2 YYEKEE (reference sequence). Trimming took 1 base from V and 0 from J, leaving 8 bases between them. CDR3 protein: CASSLYRSSGANVLTF. CDR3 bases: TGTGCCAGCAGCTTGTACAGAAGCTCTGGGGCCAACGTCCTGACTTTC.

This clonotype was counted at least ten times. The chain couples TRBV10-1 to TRBJ2-1; D gene uncertain. The CDR3 consists of 14 residues. CDR1 and CDR2 from the germline V gene are WNHNN and SYGVQD (reference sequence). V lost 2 bases and J lost 10, with 15 bases in between. The CDR3 loop is CASSEGGVLREQFF. For the CDR3, the DNA is TGCGCCAGCAGTGAGGGTGGAGTGCTACGGGAGCAGTTCTTC.

This clonotype came up a few times. The chain is built from TRBV12-3 or TRBV12-4 and TRBJ2-1; 10 positions match TRBD2. V dropped 8 bases and J dropped 5; count of bases not matched to a gene: 6. The CDR3 totals 14 residues. The CDR3 coding sequence is TGTGCCAGCGGGCCTAGCGGGGGCCACAATGAGCAGTTCTTC. Protein: CASGPSGGHNEQFF.

In its sample, this clonotype was seen many times. The chain recombines TRBV6-4 with TRBJ2-1; TRBD2 matches 10 bases. This CDR3 is 15 amino acids long. J was trimmed by 5 bases and V by 5 bases; bases with no gene match: 6. Germline CDR1 MRHNA, CDR2 SNTAGT. The CDR3 sequence: CASSLAGGTNNEQFF. Here the CDR3 DNA reads TGTGCCAGCAGTTTAGCGGGGGGTACGAACAATGAGCAGTTCTTC.

This clonotype was recorded at least ten times. The CDR3 sequence is CASRRDNEQFF. The CDR3 coding sequence is TGTGCCAGCAGAAGAGACAATGAGCAGTTCTTC. The genes are TRBV2 and TRBJ2-1; no firm D call. Germline CDR1 SNHLY, CDR2 FYNNEI. This CDR3 region has 11 residues. Trimming took 6 bases from V and 5 from J, leaving 5 bases between them.

This clonotype occurred a few times. The chain has TRBV11-2 and TRBJ2-3; D possibly corresponds to TRBD1 (5 bases). CDR3 size: 18 residues. Deletions cut 4 bases from V and 2 bases from J, with 22 bases between. Germline CDR1 and CDR2: SGHAT and FQNNGV. CDR3 amino acids: CASSSRLDTTYVTDTQYF. The DNA of the CDR3 is TGTGCCAGCAGCTCCAGGCTGGACACGACCTATGTCACAGATACGCAGTATTTT.

This clonotype occurred many times. This rearrangement joins TRBV5-1 to TRBJ2-1, with unresolved D. CDR3 length equals 14 residues. The V and J ends lost 1 base and 16 bases respectively, with 21 bases between them. The germline V gene encodes CDR1 SGHRS and CDR2 YFSETQ. The CDR3 DNA reads as TGCGCCAGCAGCTTGAGTTACGGTGGCATTGAAAAATTCTTC. It translates to CASSLSYGGIEKFF.

This clonotype was picked up many times. The rearrangement links TRBV28 to TRBJ2-7, with D perhaps assigned TRBD1 or TRBD2 (5 bases each). The length of the CDR3 is 13 residues. V lost 6 bases to trimming and J lost 9 bases, with 18 bases between them. Germline V gene data show CDR1 as MDHEN and CDR2 as SYDVKM. CDR3 DNA: TGTGCCAGCAGACGAACTCCGGGACGTCTGCAGTACTTC. Amino acid sequence: CASRRTPGRLQYF.